This paragraph covers one T cell receptor (beta chain) sequence. These data belong to a study of blood T cell repertoires in COVID-19. Background on the study: Collection of acute and convalescent COVID-19 samples took place in the United States, Italy and Spain.

Method: immunoSEQ multiplex PCR; TCRdb's copy keeps in-frame clones and lacks some. This sample yields approximately 100,000 clones, of which about 91% are seen a single time; 3.5% belongs to the top ten. The CDR3 has 15 residues. V lost 8 bases, J lost 5 bases, and 18 bases lay in between. Germline assignment: CDR1 SNHLY and CDR2 FYNNEI. The clonotype was recovered from a human donor in a cohort sampled during active COVID-19. This rearrangement joins TRBV2 to TRBJ2-2; tentatively, D is TRBD2 (6 bases). Material for sequencing was peripheral blood. CDR3 sequence (DNA): TGTGCCAGCGCCGGGACCACACTAGCAACCGGGGAGCTGTTTTTT. It translates to CASAGTTLATGELFF.